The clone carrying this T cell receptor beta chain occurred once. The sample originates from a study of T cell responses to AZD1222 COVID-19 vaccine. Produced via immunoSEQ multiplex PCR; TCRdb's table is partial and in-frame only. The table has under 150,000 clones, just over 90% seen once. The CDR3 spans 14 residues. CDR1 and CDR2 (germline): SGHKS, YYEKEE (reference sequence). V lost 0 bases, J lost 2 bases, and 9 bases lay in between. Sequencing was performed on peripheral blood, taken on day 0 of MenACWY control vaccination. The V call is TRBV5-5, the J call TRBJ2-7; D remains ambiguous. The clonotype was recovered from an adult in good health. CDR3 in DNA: TGTGCCAGCAGCTTGGAAAGGGTCACCTACGAGCAGTACTTC. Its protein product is CASSLERVTYEQYF.